The 9 T cell receptor beta chains below all came from one sample that was sequenced in a study of shared clonotypes between healthy human individuals. The repertoire was sequenced with immunoSEQ multiplex PCR; TCRdb's copy has only in-frame clones and lacks some. The table shows over 850,000 clones, with approximately 80% occurring only once. Sequencing used memory CD4+ T cells from PBMCs. Stated subset: CD45RA-negative fraction. The receptors were gathered from a young man in good health. Some clones in this sample may be carry-over from other donors' samples.

The chain couples TRBV2 to TRBJ2-1; D might be TRBD2 (7 bases). Germline CDR1 reads SNHLY; CDR2 reads FYNNEI. Trimming stripped 10 bases from V and 2 bases from J, with 15 bases between. The CDR3 consists of 14 residues. The CDR3 DNA is TGTGCCAAGGGGGGGCGACAGACCTACAATGAGCAGTTCTTC. Amino acid sequence: CAKGGRQTYNEQFF.

V gene TRBV5-1 combines with J gene TRBJ2-3; D might be TRBD2 (5 bases). V gave up 0 bases and J gave up 3 bases, with 11 bases separating them. Per the germline V gene, CDR1 is SGHRS and CDR2 is YFSETQ. This CDR3 contains 15 residues. DNA for the CDR3: TGCGCCAGCAGCTTGGGGGGAGTCCTAACAGATACGCAGTATTTT. Translating it yields CASSLGGVLTDTQYF. The variable domain in full, with the rest retrieved from reference TRBV5-1 and TRBJ2-3, is KAGVTQTPRYLIKTRGQQVTLSCSPISGHRSVSWYQQTPGQGLQFLFEYFSETQRNKGNFPGRFSGRQFSNSRSEMNVSTLELGDSALYLCASSLGGVLTDTQYFGPGTRLTVL.

The gene calls are TRBV5-1 and TRBJ2-7; 9 bases are a match to TRBD1. Trimming removed 3 bases from V and 6 bases from J; junction bases left unmatched: 7. The germline CDR1 and CDR2 sequences are SGHRS and YFSETQ. The length of the CDR3 is 14 residues. The CDR3 here is CASSYGTGFGEQYF. The CDR3 DNA follows: TGCGCCAGCAGCTACGGGACAGGGTTTGGCGAGCAGTACTTC.

This clone occurred a few times. The same CDR3 can be traced to other DNA sequences in this sample. CDR3 loop: CASSLGGQETQYF. The CDR3 region has the DNA TGTGCCAGCAGCTTGGGCGGGCAAGAGACCCAGTACTTC. The chain has TRBV7-9 and TRBJ2-5; a possible D gene is TRBD2 (5 bases). Germline V gene lookup returns CDR1 SEHNR and CDR2 FQNEAQ (reference sequence). CDR3 length: 13 amino acids. V was clipped by 3 bases and J by 2 bases, with 7 bases between them.

The chain carries TRBV2 and TRBJ2-1; 7 bases are shared with TRBD1. Trimming took 6 bases from V and 8 from J; bases not matched to a gene: 10. The CDR3 consists of 14 residues. Germline CDR1 SNHLY, CDR2 FYNNEI. CDR3 region: CASRRTGEDDEQFF. In DNA, the CDR3 is TGTGCCAGCAGGCGAACAGGGGAAGACGATGAGCAGTTCTTC.

The chain employs TRBV9 and TRBJ2-3, with a weak D call TRBD2 (6 bases). V lost 0 bases, J lost 0 bases, and 11 bases lay in between. CDR3 size: 16 residues. CDR1 and CDR2 (germline): SGDLS, YYNGEE. DNA for the CDR3: TGTGCCAGCAGCGTAGGGTTAGCGGCTAGCACAGATACGCAGTATTTT. Protein product: CASSVGLAASTDTQYF.

The CDR3 DNA sequence: TGTGCCAGCCATTATGCAACTAATGAAAAACTGTTTTTT. Its translation: CASHYATNEKLFF. This chain links TRBV2 with TRBJ1-4; D ambiguous. The CDR3 covers 13 residues. Trimming removed 8 bases at V and 0 bases at J, with 7 bases between. CDR1 is SNHLY and CDR2 is FYNNEI in the germline V gene.

The J gene is TRBJ2-2, the V gene TRBV5-1, with D unresolved. Germline V gene lookup returns CDR1 SGHRS and CDR2 YFSETQ. V shed 1 base and J shed 2 bases, with 9 bases lying between them. The CDR3 runs to 15 residues. As DNA, the CDR3 is TGCGCCAGCAGCTTGATTTCAAGTAACACCGGGGAGCTGTTTTTT. Translating gives CASSLISSNTGELFF.

The CDR3 spells CASSYLKFYGYTF. CDR3 nucleotide sequence: TGTGCCAGCAGTTACTTGAAATTCTATGGCTACACCTTC. This chain connects TRBV6-5 to TRBJ1-2, with D uncertain. Trimming removed 1 base from V and 4 bases from J, with 7 bases in between. The length of the CDR3 is 13 residues. CDR1 is MNHEY, CDR2 SVGAGI, per germline.